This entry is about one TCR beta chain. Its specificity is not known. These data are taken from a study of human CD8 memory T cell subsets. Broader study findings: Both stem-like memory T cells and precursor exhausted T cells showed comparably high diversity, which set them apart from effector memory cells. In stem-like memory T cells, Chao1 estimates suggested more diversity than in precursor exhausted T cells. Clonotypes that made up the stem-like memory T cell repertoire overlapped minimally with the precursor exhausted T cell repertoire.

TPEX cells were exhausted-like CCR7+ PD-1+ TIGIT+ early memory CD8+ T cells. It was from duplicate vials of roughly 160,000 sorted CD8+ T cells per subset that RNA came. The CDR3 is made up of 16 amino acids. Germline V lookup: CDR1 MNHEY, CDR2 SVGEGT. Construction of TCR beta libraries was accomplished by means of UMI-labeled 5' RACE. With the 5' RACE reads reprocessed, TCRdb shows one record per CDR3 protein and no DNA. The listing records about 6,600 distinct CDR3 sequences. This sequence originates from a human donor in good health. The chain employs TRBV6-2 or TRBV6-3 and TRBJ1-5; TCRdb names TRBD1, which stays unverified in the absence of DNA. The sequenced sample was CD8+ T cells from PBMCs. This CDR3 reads CASSYPRRGGNQPQHF.